The 16 T cell receptor beta chains below all came from one sample that was sequenced in a study of T-cell reconstitution after alpha-beta-depleted transplantation in children (TCRdb year 2016). Reading the label with the study, this specimen's treatment or condition is: allogeneic hematopoietic cell transplantation with graft depleted of TCRalphabeta T cells and CD19 B cells. Library prep was done by PCR. The instrument was an Illumina HiSeq 2500. Molecular barcoding was employed in the preparation of TCR libraries, with unique molecular identifiers being used to normalize TCRbeta repertoire quantification. TCRdb trimmed public reads at Q25 via fastp, called clones via MiXCR and kept in-frame beta chains. CDR3 protein sequences are deduplicated, and each keeps its most common genes and DNA. The table for this sample lists some 600,000 distinct CDR3 sequences; under 15% of them were counted only once. The biggest ten clones account for about 2% of the sample.

Specimen: PBMCs, mostly from graft donor cells, collected 360 days after TCRalphabeta/CD19-depleted stem cell transplant. Every receptor here comes from a male patient between 10 and 17 years old who had a stem cell transplant for acute myeloid leukemia, so the T cells may come from the graft donor.

This clonotype was counted a few times. The chain couples TRBV7-3 to TRBJ1-1, with D maybe TRBD1 (6 bases). Trimming took off 5 bases at V and 3 bases at J, with 19 bases between the two ends. The CDR3 length is 16 residues. Germline-derived CDR1 and CDR2 are SGHTA and FQGTGA. The CDR3 region is CASSPQGGSRDTEAFF. The DNA of the CDR3 is TGTGCCAGCAGCCCGCAAGGGGGAAGCAGGGACACTGAAGCTTTCTTT.

This clonotype appeared a few times. This sequence joins TRBV30 and TRBJ2-5; maybe TRBD2 (5 bases). The germline CDR1 and CDR2 sequences are GTSNPN and SVGIG (reference sequence). Trimming took off 0 bases at V and 4 bases at J, with 9 bases between the two ends. This CDR3 comprises 13 residues. The CDR3 sequence: CAWSVIGVETQYF. CDR3 nucleotides: TGTGCCTGGAGTGTAATCGGGGTAGAGACCCAGTACTTC.

The rearrangement joins TRBV5-1 to TRBJ2-1, with 11 bases matching TRBD2. The germline V gene encodes CDR1 SGHRS and CDR2 YFSETQ. The CDR3 runs to 15 residues. Trimming took 4 bases from V and 12 from J; bases not matched to a gene: 12. CDR3 DNA: TGCGCCAGCAGCCTGGCCCTACTAGCGGGAGATGGGCAGTTCTTC. Translation: CASSLALLAGDGQFF.

This clonotype has ten or more counts. This chain connects TRBV12-3 or TRBV12-4 to TRBJ2-3; 7 bases match TRBD1. V was clipped by 10 bases and J by 6 bases; unmatched bases: 7. The CDR3 totals 12 residues. The CDR3 sequence is CATQGVRDTQYF. CDR3 in DNA: TGTGCCACCCAGGGGGTGAGGGATACGCAGTATTTT.

The V gene is TRBV7-2, the J gene TRBJ1-6; D gene unclear. Germline V gives CDR1 SGHTA, CDR2 FQGNSA. CDR3 length: 15 amino acids. V was pared by 2 bases and J by 6 bases, with 11 bases between. CDR3 coding DNA: TGTGCCAGCAGCTTAAAACCGATCCTTAATTCACCCCTCCACTTT. Protein product: CASSLKPILNSPLHF.

There are many counts of this clonotype. The chain is built from TRBV7-8 and TRBJ2-1, with 10 bases lining up with TRBD2. The V gene's germline CDR1 is SGHVS and CDR2 FQNEAQ. J gave up 6 bases and V 2 bases, and 7 bases lay outside the gene matches. The CDR3 covers 16 residues. CDR3 nucleotide sequence: TGTGCCAGCAGCTTAATTGGTAGCGGGAGGTTCAATGAGCAGTTCTTC. Protein sequence: CASSLIGSGRFNEQFF.

The genes are TRBV9 and TRBJ1-1, with 8 bases matching TRBD1. V trimming: 0 bases; J trimming: 4 bases; junction bases outside the gene matches: 5. This CDR3 is 15 amino acids long. Germline lookup yields CDR1 SGDLS and CDR2 YYNGEE. CDR3 sequence reads: CASSVAITGGTEAFF. The CDR3 DNA sequence: TGTGCCAGCAGCGTAGCGATTACAGGGGGCACTGAAGCTTTCTTT.

There are a few counts of this clonotype. J is TRBJ2-3 and V is TRBV7-2; D remains unclear. CDR3 length: 12 amino acids. V was pared by 4 bases and J by 3 bases, with 5 bases between. Per the germline V gene, CDR1 is SGHTA and CDR2 is FQGNSA. The DNA for the CDR3 is TGTGCCAGCAGCTGGAAAACAGATACGCAGTATTTT. Protein sequence: CASSWKTDTQYF.

The V gene is TRBV29-1, the J gene TRBJ2-7; D call uncertain. V lost 1 base and J 6 bases, leaving 13 bases between the germline ends. CDR3 size: 13 residues. From germline, CDR1 is SQVTM and CDR2 ANQGSEA. CDR3 region: CSVEGPDSGEQYF. CDR3 sequence (DNA): TGCAGCGTTGAAGGCCCGGATAGTGGCGAGCAGTACTTC.

The chain uses TRBV5-1 and TRBJ2-1; 7 bases agree with TRBD1. The CDR3 has 15 amino acids. V lost 0 bases, J lost 5 bases, and 5 bases stayed unmatched. The germline CDR1 and CDR2 sequences are SGHRS and YFSETQ. The CDR3 spells CASSLAGGNNNEQFF. CDR3 coding DNA: TGCGCCAGCAGCTTGGCAGGGGGAAACAACAATGAGCAGTTCTTC. The full variable domain, completed using reference TRBV5-1 and TRBJ2-1, is KAGVTQTPRYLIKTRGQQVTLSCSPISGHRSVSWYQQTPGQGLQFLFEYFSETQRNKGNFPGRFSGRQFSNSRSEMNVSTLELGDSALYLCASSLAGGNNNEQFFGPGTRLTVL.

This clonotype was seen ten or more times. This chain uses TRBV12-3 or TRBV12-4 with TRBJ2-7; 9 bases are shared with TRBD2. Losses at the gene ends were 5 bases for V and 1 base for J; bases not matched to a gene: 9. The CDR3 loop spans 16 amino acids. The DNA for the CDR3 is TGTGCCAGCAGTGCCTATAGCGGGAGTGATTCCTACGAGCAGTACTTC. It translates to CASSAYSGSDSYEQYF.

This chain links TRBV7-6 with TRBJ2-5, with D tentatively TRBD2 (7 bases). The germline V gene encodes CDR1 SGHVS and CDR2 FNYEAQ. The CDR3 length is 16 residues. The V gene lost 5 bases and the J gene lost 5 bases, with 21 bases spanning the gap. DNA for the CDR3: TGTGCCAGCAGCATAGGGTTCCTAGGGGGAGGGGAGACCCAGTACTTC. It codes for CASSIGFLGGGETQYF. The full variable domain, its missing parts supplied by reference TRBV7-6 and TRBJ2-5, is GAGVSQSPRYKVTKRGQDVALRCDPISGHVSLYWYRQALGQGPEFLTYFNYEAQQDKSGLPNDRFSAERPEGSISTLTIQRTEQRDSAMYRCASSIGFLGGGETQYFGPGTRLLVL.

V usage is TRBV12-3 or TRBV12-4 and J usage is TRBJ1-2; D is undetermined. V lost 6 bases and J 0 bases, leaving 17 bases between the germline ends. This CDR3 is 16 amino acids long. CDR3 DNA sequence: TGTGCCAGCAGAACAATGCGGGGTTCTGCTAACTATGGCTACACCTTC. Translation gives CASRTMRGSANYGYTF.

The chain combines TRBV20-1 with TRBJ2-1; 10 nucleotides match TRBD2. This CDR3 contains 13 residues. V dropped 3 bases and J dropped 6; count of bases not matched to a gene: 2. CDR1 DFQATT and CDR2 SNEGSKA come from the germline V gene (reference sequence). The CDR3 DNA sequence: TGCAGTGCTAGGGCTAGCGGGAGCAATGAGCAGTTCTTC. Encoded protein: CSARASGSNEQFF.

This clonotype was counted a few times. The CDR3 protein is CASSYSPLAHLEYEQYF. In DNA, the CDR3 is TGTGCCAGCAGTTACTCCCCCCTAGCACACCTCGAATACGAGCAGTACTTC. The rearrangement links TRBV6-2 or TRBV6-3 to TRBJ2-7; possible D gene TRBD2, 5 bases. The V gene's germline CDR1 is MNHEY and CDR2 SVGEGT. V shed 0 bases and J shed 4 bases, with 19 bases lying between them. The CDR3 contains 17 residues.

This rearrangement joins TRBV20-1 to TRBJ2-7; tentative D call: TRBD1 (6 bases). CDR1 is DFQATT and CDR2 is SNEGSKA in the germline V gene (reference sequence). With 6 bases removed from V and 2 bases from J, the gap between germline ends came to 11 bases. The CDR3 totals 12 residues. CDR3 loop: CSAKGDTYEQYF. The CDR3 DNA sequence: TGCAGTGCAAAAGGGGACACCTACGAGCAGTACTTC.